This TCR beta chain was sequenced for a study of T cell repertoires in cytomegalovirus infection. Study in general: Recently described HLA-C-restricted plus well-studied HLA-B-restricted CMV epitopes were used. Indications came from public TCR beta signatures; they pointed to CMV infection and to a matching HLA type. Regarding the study as a whole: The response measured ex vivo was dominated by TCR beta clonotypes (HLA-C-restricted and CMV-specific).

A note on this clonotype: The antigen is not known.

V dropped 1 base and J dropped 3 bases, with 13 bases sitting between them. The CDR3 loop spans 15 amino acids. Germline CDR1 and CDR2: LGHNA and YSLEER. TCRdb independently ran MiXCR on the reads; one entry per CDR3 protein. The data contain 300,000 to 400,000 distinct CDR3 sequences, 20% to 25% of them seen just once; the ten biggest clones take up roughly 15%. The rearrangement links TRBV4-3 to TRBJ2-7; perhaps D is TRBD1 or TRBD2 (5 bases each). The sequences come from cultured PBMCs, collected from culture after CMV antigen stimulation. The sequence came from a human donor in good health (CMV status not recorded). Some clones in this sample may be carry-over from other donors' samples. CDR3 sequence: CASSQGGGFGYEQYF. The CDR3 coding sequence is TGCGCCAGCAGCCAAGGGGGCGGGTTCGGCTACGAGCAGTACTTC.